Included here is one T cell receptor beta chain sequence, with context. These data are taken from a study of blood T cell repertoires in COVID-19. Study context: The United States, Italy and Spain were the sources of the acute and convalescent COVID-19 samples. Sample material is recorded as cDNA or gDNA derived from T cells, B-cell-depleted T cells, or PBMCs.

This CDR3 has 13 residues. With V trimmed by 6 bases and J by 4 bases, 6 bases remained unmatched. Germline CDR1 reads SQVTM; CDR2 reads ANQGSEA. Here immunoSEQ multiplex PCR was the method, and the copy in TCRdb shows in-frame clones only, minus some. The repertoire holds 150,000 or so clones, with roughly nine tenths as singletons. The clonotype originates from a woman in her forties with acute or convalescent COVID-19. Sequencing was done on a sample of peripheral blood. The chain uses TRBV29-1 and TRBJ2-1; 7 bases match TRBD2. CDR3 coding DNA: TGCAGCGTGGTCGCGGGAGCGTACAATGAGCAGTTCTTC. Its translation is CSVVAGAYNEQFF.